This T cell receptor beta chain was captured in a study of T cells after yellow fever vaccination. Study-level findings and limits: Most clones from primary vaccination were detected again post-booster (approximately 96% CD4, 88% CD8). High-abundance clonotypes from the bulk population could contaminate FACS-sorted repertoires.

This clonotype was detected many times. Its antigen is not known. The authors made TCR cDNA by 5'RACE template switching, adding a universal primer site and UMIs. TCRdb re-derived calls from the 5' RACE reads in MiXCR, one entry per CDR3 protein. The sample carries some 250,000 distinct CDR3 sequences, roughly 4% recorded once. The clonotype originates from a man between 18 and 29 years old who received the YFV17D yellow fever vaccine. The source was PBMCs, collected 15 days after the yellow fever booster vaccination.

The CDR3 DNA is TGCGCCAGCAGTGAGGGGTCCGAGCAGTACTTC. Translating it yields CASSEGSEQYF. The chain carries TRBV5-1 and TRBJ2-7, with D tentatively TRBD1 or TRBD2 (5 bases each). V was clipped by 5 bases and J by 6 bases, with 9 bases between them. The germline CDR1 and CDR2 sequences are SGHRS and YFSETQ. The CDR3 totals 11 residues. Combining the CDR3 with reference TRBV5-1 and TRBJ2-7 gives the whole variable domain KAGVTQTPRYLIKTRGQQVTLSCSPISGHRSVSWYQQTPGQGLQFLFEYFSETQRNKGNFPGRFSGRQFSNSRSEMNVSTLELGDSALYLCASSEGSEQYFGPGTRLTVT.